One sample yielded the 22 T cell receptor beta chains listed below, sequenced in a study of blood T cell repertoires in COVID-19. Assay: immunoSEQ multiplex PCR; the TCRdb copy retains only in-frame clones and omits some. The top ten hold about 13% of the sample, which has roughly 110,000 clones, 85% seen once. The sequencing sample was made of peripheral blood. The receptors stem from a human donor in a cohort sampled during active COVID-19.

This clone occurred once. V and J are TRBV6-6 and TRBJ2-7, with 10 bases that match TRBD1. This CDR3 comprises 14 residues. Germline V CDR1 and CDR2: MNHNY, SVGAGI (reference sequence). Trimming cost V 2 bases and J 4 bases; bases outside gene matches: 2. CDR3 DNA: TGTGCCAGCAGTTACGGGGACAGGGGTTACGAGCAGTACTTC. Translated, it gives CASSYGDRGYEQYF.

The CDR3 here is CASRTGGGWETQYF. For the CDR3, the DNA is TGTGCCAGCAGGACAGGGGGCGGGTGGGAGACCCAGTACTTC. The chain combines TRBV2 with TRBJ2-5; 10 bases match TRBD1. Germline values: CDR1 SNHLY, CDR2 FYNNEI. The J segment lost 5 bases and the V segment lost 6 bases, leaving 6 bases of the junction unmatched. The CDR3 covers 14 residues.

The rearrangement uses TRBV25-1 and TRBJ2-7; 9 nucleotides align to TRBD1. V dropped 5 bases and J dropped 5; count of bases not matched to a gene: 10. This CDR3 has 15 amino acids. CDR1 and CDR2 (germline): MGHDK, SYGVNS. The DNA for the CDR3 is TGTGCCAGCAGTTTGGGAGACAGGGGGGCCAACGAGCAGTACTTC. Its translation: CASSLGDRGANEQYF.

The V and J genes are TRBV7-9 and TRBJ1-5; TRBD1 agrees at 8 bases. The trim removed 1 base at V and 1 base at J, leaving 6 bases unmatched. This CDR3 spans 17 amino acids. Germline CDR1 reads SEHNR; CDR2 reads FQNEAQ (reference sequence). DNA of the CDR3: TGTGCCAGCAGCTTAGATCAGGGGGCGGTCAGCAATCAGCCCCAGCATTTT. Translating gives CASSLDQGAVSNQPQHF.

This clone has a single count. This chain links TRBV4-1 with TRBJ1-1; D is unresolved. The CDR3 has 14 amino acids. V was trimmed by 0 bases and J by 0 bases, leaving 5 bases between them. Germline V lookup: CDR1 MGHRA, CDR2 YSYEKL. The CDR3 DNA sequence: TGCGCCAGCAGCCAAGATTCGGTGAACACTGAAGCTTTCTTT. This sequence encodes CASSQDSVNTEAFF.

The V and J genes are TRBV27 and TRBJ2-7, with D possibly being TRBD1 (6 bases). V was cut by 5 bases and J by 4 bases, with 15 bases left in between. The CDR3 covers 14 residues. Germline lookup yields CDR1 MNHEY and CDR2 SMNVEV (reference sequence). The CDR3 region is CASSKQGPAYEQYF. The CDR3 DNA reads as TGTGCCAGCAGTAAACAGGGACCAGCTTACGAGCAGTACTTC.

This clone was seen a few times. This rearrangement joins TRBV15 to TRBJ2-1, with 8 bases fitting TRBD2. V lost 3 bases and J lost 2; bases outside the gene matches: 12. This CDR3 region has 18 residues. The germline V gene encodes CDR1 LNHNV and CDR2 YYDKDF (reference sequence). CDR3 DNA sequence: TGTGCCACCAGCAGGGAGGCGGGGGGACTTACTCCCTACAATGAGCAGTTCTTC. Its translation: CATSREAGGLTPYNEQFF.

On this clone: The identical CDR3 is also encoded by other nucleotide sequences in the sample. Here the CDR3 reads CASSHPDKYGYTF. DNA for the CDR3: TGTGCCAGCAGCCATCCCGACAAGTATGGCTACACCTTC. The V call is TRBV5-4, the J call TRBJ1-2; D unresolved. The CDR3 covers 13 residues. The germline V and J ends were trimmed by 4 bases and 5 bases, with 12 bases remaining between them. In germline, CDR1 is SGHNT, CDR2 YYREEE (reference sequence).

The rearrangement links TRBV7-2 to TRBJ1-3; 7 nucleotides align to TRBD1. The CDR3 is made up of 17 amino acids. Germline CDR1 reads SGHTA; CDR2 reads FQGNSA. Germline trimming cut 1 base from V and 1 base from J; bases unmatched to any gene: 7. CDR3 residues: CASSLGTGPQSGNTIYF. In DNA form, the CDR3 reads TGTGCCAGCAGCTTAGGGACAGGACCGCAATCTGGAAACACCATATATTTT.

The chain joins TRBV6-5 to TRBJ1-1; 10 bases are shared with TRBD1. The V and J ends lost 8 bases and 4 bases, in that order; junction bases with no gene match: 7. The CDR3 sequence is 14 residues long. Germline assignment: CDR1 MNHEY and CDR2 SVGAGI. CDR3 DNA: TGTGCCAGCCGCCAGGGACAGGGGATCACTGAAGCTTTCTTT. It codes for CASRQGQGITEAFF.

This chain joins TRBV7-9 and TRBJ2-7; no clear D. The CDR3 is 13 amino acids. Germline loops: CDR1 SEHNR, CDR2 FQNEAQ (reference sequence). Trimming stripped 5 bases from V and 3 bases from J, with 11 bases between. This chain's CDR3 is CASSPLGSYEQYF. Here the CDR3 DNA reads TGTGCCAGCAGCCCGCTGGGCAGCTACGAGCAGTACTTC.

The sample holds one count of this clone. The CDR3 loop is CASVPGGQGSGNTIYF. CDR3 sequence (DNA): TGTGCCAGTGTCCCCGGCGGCCAGGGTTCTGGAAACACCATATATTTT. The chain joins TRBV19 to TRBJ1-3, with D tentatively TRBD1 (5 bases). The germline V gene has CDR1 LNHDA and CDR2 SQIVND (reference sequence). The CDR3 length is 16 residues. The V gene lost 8 bases and the J gene lost 1 base, with 18 bases spanning the gap. Combining the CDR3 with reference TRBV19 and TRBJ1-3 gives the whole variable domain DGGITQSPKYLFRKEGQNVTLSCEQNLNHDAMYWYRQDPGQGLRLIYYSQIVNDFQKGDIAEGYSVSREKKESFPLTVTSAQKNPTAFYLCASVPGGQGSGNTIYFGEGSWLTVV.

This chain joins TRBV5-1 and TRBJ2-1; tentatively, D is TRBD2 (7 bases). The CDR3 has 17 amino acids. The V end lost 6 bases, the J end lost 0 bases, and 19 bases lay between the germline ends. Germline V gene sequence: CDR1 SGHRS, CDR2 YFSETQ. The CDR3: CASTPGRGAGSYNEQFF. The CDR3 coding sequence is TGCGCCAGCACCCCGGGGAGGGGGGCAGGCTCCTACAATGAGCAGTTCTTC.

The chain employs TRBV24-1 and TRBJ2-3; a possible D gene is TRBD2 (7 bases). This CDR3 region has 20 residues. V was cut by 1 base and J by 1 base, with 23 bases left in between. Germline values: CDR1 KGHDR, CDR2 SFDVKD. CDR3 sequence (DNA): TGTGCCACCAGTGATTTTGCCTATAGCGACCTAGGGGGGGGCACAGATACGCAGTATTTT. Protein: CATSDFAYSDLGGGTDTQYF.

The chain is built from TRBV28 and TRBJ2-5; a weak D match, TRBD1 (5 bases). CDR1 and CDR2 from the germline V gene are MDHEN and SYDVKM. V lost 7 bases to trimming and J lost 4 bases, with 13 bases between them. The CDR3 contains 13 residues. The CDR3 protein is CASNFGARETQYF. DNA of the CDR3: TGTGCCAGCAACTTTGGGGCACGAGAGACCCAGTACTTC.

This clone showed up just once. CDR3 sequence: CASGNNRGIAYGYTF. The CDR3 DNA sequence: TGTGCCAGCGGGAACAACAGGGGGATCGCCTATGGCTACACCTTC. The rearrangement uses TRBV6-5 and TRBJ1-2; 8 bases are shared with TRBD1. V was pared by 8 bases and J by 4 bases, with 12 bases of the junction left unmatched. The CDR3 extends over 15 amino acids. CDR1 and CDR2 (germline): MNHEY, SVGAGI.

The chain has TRBV11-2 and TRBJ1-6; 11 positions match TRBD1. V lost 5 bases and J lost 14; bases outside the gene matches: 11. The CDR3 length is 15 residues. CDR1 SGHAT and CDR2 FQNNGV come from the germline V gene. The CDR3 loop is CASSKTGTGGGTLHF. CDR3 in DNA: TGTGCCAGCAGCAAGACCGGGACAGGGGGAGGAACCCTCCACTTT.

The chain is built from TRBV27 and TRBJ2-6, with 9 bases identical to TRBD1. The CDR3 length is 20 residues. Unmatched junction bases numbered 14, after V lost 5 bases and J lost 0 bases. In germline, CDR1 is MNHEY, CDR2 SMNVEV (reference sequence). The CDR3 region is CASSPRRDRVARSGANVLTF. For the CDR3, the DNA is TGTGCCAGCAGTCCCCGGAGGGACAGGGTTGCCCGCTCTGGGGCCAACGTCCTGACTTTC.

The chain recombines TRBV15 with TRBJ2-5; 9 bases are shared with TRBD1. The J segment lost 4 bases and the V segment lost 1 base, leaving 4 bases of the junction unmatched. Germline-derived CDR1 and CDR2 are LNHNV and YYDKDF (reference sequence). The CDR3 consists of 15 residues. DNA for the CDR3: TGTGCCACCAGCAGAGTTTCGGGACAGGGAGAGACCCAGTACTTC. This sequence encodes CATSRVSGQGETQYF.

J is TRBJ2-2 and V is TRBV2; TRBD2 agrees at 10 bases. After removal of 2 bases from V and 5 bases from J, the junction contained 5 bases not matched to a gene. The CDR3 length is 16 residues. CDR1 is SNHLY, CDR2 FYNNEI, per germline. The CDR3 coding sequence is TGTGCCAGCAGTGAACAGCGGGGGGGTTGGACCGGGGAGCTGTTTTTT. Protein: CASSEQRGGWTGELFF. Full variable domain (outside the CDR3, taken from reference TRBV2 and TRBJ2-2): EPEVTQTPSHQVTQMGQEVILRCVPISNHLYFYWYRQILGQKVEFLVSFYNNEISEKSEIFDDQFSVERPDGSNFTLKIRSTKLEDSAMYFCASSEQRGGWTGELFFGEGSRLTVL.

V is TRBV5-1 and J is TRBJ2-5; 8 bases line up with TRBD1. The CDR3 extends over 15 amino acids. The V gene end was trimmed by 0 bases and the J gene end by 5 bases; junction bases not matched to a gene: 6. Germline V gives CDR1 SGHRS, CDR2 YFSETQ. Here the CDR3 reads CASSLVRGLMETQYF. DNA for the CDR3: TGCGCCAGCAGCTTGGTCAGGGGGCTGATGGAGACCCAGTACTTC.

The J gene is TRBJ2-1, the V gene TRBV2, with 9 nucleotides matching TRBD2. Per the germline V gene, CDR1 is SNHLY and CDR2 is FYNNEI. The CDR3 runs 14 residues. The V gene end was trimmed by 8 bases and the J gene end by 9 bases; junction bases not matched to a gene: 11. This chain's CDR3 is CASGERGAGSEQFF. CDR3 nucleotide sequence: TGTGCCAGCGGCGAGCGGGGGGCGGGCAGTGAGCAGTTCTTC.